Sequencing of this T cell receptor beta chain was carried out in a study of graft-versus-host responses after intestinal transplantation. The V and J ends lost 3 bases and 0 bases respectively, with 15 bases between them. The germline V gene encodes CDR1 SGDLS and CDR2 YYNGEE. The CDR3 is made up of 17 amino acids. This clone was seen a handful of times. Sequencing used immunoSEQ multiplex PCR; TCRdb keeps in-frame clones, though not all of them. The data show about 39,000 clones, with 93% seen just once and less than 4.5% held by the top ten. Here the sequenced sample was PBMCs, taken around 730 days after intestinal transplantation. The chain links TRBV9 to TRBJ2-2; D gene ambiguous. The sequence was obtained from a human patient who received an intestinal transplant, so some T cells may come from the graft donor. The CDR3 nucleotides read TGTGCCAGCAGCGCTCGAAGGGCGTTCGCGAACACCGGGGAGCTGTTTTTT. Translated, it gives CASSARRAFANTGELFF.